A single sample is the source of the 3 T cell receptor beta chains below, sequenced in a study of T-cell memory formation after mild COVID-19. Each CDR3 protein is one row after TCRdb ran MiXCR on the 5' RACE reads. Here the sample spans about 350,000 distinct CDR3 sequences, 20% to 25% being singletons. The sample consisted of PBMCs or a T cell subset sorted from them (not recorded which). The source is a man younger than 35 who had mild COVID-19 (a few samples of this study predate the infection). Cell type and time point are not known.

This clonotype was detected only a few times. The chain couples TRBV6-5 to TRBJ1-2, with a possible D match to TRBD1 (5 bases). Germline CDR1 and CDR2: MNHEY and SVGAGI. V was pared by 0 bases and J by 5 bases, with 19 bases between. CDR3 length: 17 residues. The CDR3: CASSYSNARDSPYGYTF. CDR3 nucleotide sequence: TGTGCCAGCAGTTACTCGAATGCCCGAGACAGCCCATATGGCTACACCTTC.

This chain connects TRBV25-1 to TRBJ1-1; no firm D call. Trimming shortened V by 2 bases and J by 3 bases, and 4 bases separated the two germline ends. CDR1 is MGHDK and CDR2 is SYGVNS in the germline V gene. The CDR3 totals 12 residues. The CDR3, as DNA: TGTGCCAGCAGTGAAGGGTACACTGAAGCTTTCTTT. This sequence encodes CASSEGYTEAFF.

The chain combines TRBV6-2 or TRBV6-3 with TRBJ1-1, with 8 bases that match TRBD1. The CDR3 runs to 15 residues. The junction had 8 bases not matched to a gene; V was cut back by 5 bases and J by 3 bases. Germline CDR1 MNHEY, CDR2 SVGEGT. CDR3 DNA sequence: TGTGCCAGCAGTGTATCCGGGACAGGTTACACTGAAGCTTTCTTT. It encodes CASSVSGTGYTEAFF.